A selection of T cell receptor beta chains follows, all from one sample in a study of blood T cell repertoires in COVID-19. Profiled with immunoSEQ multiplex PCR; TCRdb holds only in-frame clones, not every one. Among over 200,000 clones, about 87% were seen once, and the ten largest hold under 4.5%. Sequencing was carried out using PBMCs or T cells enriched from blood (not recorded which). The receptors stem from a woman aged 25 to 39 who had been exposed to COVID-19. Each CDR3 is given without its conserved first and last residue.

J	V	CDR3
TRBJ2-7	TRBV2	ASSESIYEQY
TRBJ2-7	TRBV7-9	ASSSRDSSYEQY
TRBJ2-7	TRBV28	ASSFLELASTYEQY
TRBJ1-2	TRBV19	ASSWGQSYGYT
TRBJ2-1	TRBV5-1	ASSLLGQGGPEQF
TRBJ2-1	TRBV2	ASTGTSGRALDEQF
TRBJ1-2	TRBV5-1	ASSLGTQGYGYT
TRBJ2-7	TRBV28	ASSPWTSGRSNEQY
TRBJ1-5	TRBV30	AWGGTDSNQPQH
TRBJ2-3	TRBV4-1	ASSQVPGQGRDTQY
TRBJ1-1	TRBV18	ASSPSETGYLNTEAF
TRBJ2-7	TRBV3-1/TRBV3-2	ASSHRYEQY
TRBJ2-1	TRBV6-5	ASSLAGGPHNEQF
TRBJ2-7	TRBV21-1	ASRKLRTPTYEQY
TRBJ1-4	TRBV7-3	ASRLKPGQLATNEKLF
TRBJ2-5	TRBV4-1	ASSTTGEETQY
TRBJ1-4	TRBV24-1	ATSVGREATNEKLF
TRBJ1-1	TRBV4-2	ASSQAGTPNTEAF
TRBJ2-2	TRBV6-5	ASSFRTGKGTGELF
TRBJ2-6	TRBV30	AWSVNERAGANVLT
TRBJ1-2	TRBV5-6	ASSYGQGEGYT
TRBJ1-1	TRBV25-1	ASSETANTEAF
TRBJ1-5	TRBV6-2/TRBV6-3	ASSRVGGKGQPQH
TRBJ1-3	TRBV19	ASSIAGNTIY
TRBJ2-1	TRBV5-1	ASSVGQYNEQF
TRBJ2-7	TRBV5-3	ARSLDRPYEQY
TRBJ1-2	TRBV3-1/TRBV3-2	ASSQEGGYT
TRBJ1-1	TRBV5-1	ASSLSDTEAF
TRBJ2-1	TRBV14	ASSLKSGGEQF
TRBJ1-3	TRBV30	AWGASGNTIY
TRBJ1-3	TRBV6-1	ASSEDGGDIAGNTIY
TRBJ2-7	TRBV7-9	ASSLPAGDNFGEQY
TRBJ2-7	TRBV27	ASRTGLAGGEQY
TRBJ2-1	TRBV25-1	ASSVREGLYNEQF
TRBJ1-6	TRBV18	ASSPWGENSPLH
TRBJ2-7	TRBV29-1	SVRAGGPYEQY
TRBJ1-3	TRBV29-1	SAGQSNTIY
TRBJ1-1	TRBV7-7	ASSLVRCVQGPNTEAF
TRBJ2-2	TRBV9	ASSVDSGNTGELF
TRBJ2-1	TRBV3-1/TRBV3-2	ASSQGGRLAGANEQF
TRBJ1-6	TRBV6-1	ASSDQGAFSNSPLH
TRBJ1-1	TRBV11-3	AIPGTDTEAF
TRBJ2-7	TRBV28	ASKDSRYEQY
TRBJ2-1	TRBV14	ASSLAGGPREQF